These 29 T cell receptor beta chains were sequenced from one sample in a study of CXCR3-negative and CXCR3-positive naive CD8 T cells. 5' RACE that incorporated UMI labels was used to prepare the TRB cDNA libraries. TCRdb reprocessed the 5' RACE reads, keeping one entry per CDR3 protein, no DNA. The sample data list some 40,000 distinct CDR3 sequences. The specimen was memory CD8+ T cells from blood. The receptors here all came from a human donor in good health. Some clones in this sample may be carry-over from other donors' samples.

V and J are TRBV12-3 or TRBV12-4 and TRBJ2-7; checking the TCRdb D call of TRBD1 is not possible without DNA. CDR3 size: 13 residues. CDR3 in amino acids: CASSPSPLAEQYF.

This chain connects TRBV7-2 to TRBJ2-1; TCRdb proposes TRBD2, but this gene call is untestable without DNA. The CDR3 is 12 amino acids. CDR1 and CDR2 from the germline V gene are SGHTA and FQGNSA. This CDR3 reads CASSPPRGLVFF.

The gene calls are TRBV6-4 and TRBJ2-2; TCRdb reports TRBD1, a call that lacks DNA to check it against. The germline gives CDR1 MRHNA, CDR2 SNTAGT. The CDR3 consists of 15 residues. The CDR3 loop is CASSSGQGNTGELFF.

The rearrangement joins TRBV28 to TRBJ2-1; TCRdb's D call, TRBD1, is unchecked because there is no DNA. This CDR3 spans 13 amino acids. Germline CDR1 is MDHEN and CDR2 is SYDVKM. The CDR3 reads CASRLTGRDEQFF.

The chain has TRBV7-6 and TRBJ2-1; TCRdb's D call of TRBD2 is untestable without DNA. CDR3 length: 19 amino acids. The germline V gene has CDR1 SGHVS and CDR2 FNYEAQ. This CDR3 is CASSLFGPLAGSSYNEQFF.

The rearrangement joins TRBV12-3 or TRBV12-4 to TRBJ2-5; TCRdb's D call, TRBD1, is unchecked because there is no DNA. This CDR3 has 14 amino acids. The CDR3 loop is CASNPGTGGETQYF.

This clonotype is identified as medium-sized (0.01 to 0.1%) from frequency. The rearrangement joins TRBV6-4 to TRBJ2-3; the TCRdb call, TRBD2, lacks DNA for checking. Looked up from germline, CDR1 is MRHNA and CDR2 is SNTAGT. This CDR3 spans 15 amino acids. CDR3 amino acids: CASSASAGGLDTQYF.

The chain combines TRBV6-2 or TRBV6-3 with TRBJ2-2; TCRdb picks TRBD1, but there is no DNA to check that call. CDR1 and CDR2 (germline): MNHEY, SVGEGT. The CDR3 contains 15 residues. CDR3 in amino acids: CASGADNSNTGELFF.

The chain carries TRBV7-9 and TRBJ2-1; TCRdb selects TRBD1, and the lack of DNA leaves this call unchecked. The CDR3 has 18 residues. Per germline, CDR1 SEHNR and CDR2 FQNEAQ (reference sequence). The CDR3 protein is CASSSTRPGGRNTNEQFF.

V and J are TRBV5-1 and TRBJ2-1; TCRdb indicates TRBD1, and absent DNA this call remains unverified. The germline V gene encodes CDR1 SGHRS and CDR2 YFSETQ. The CDR3 sequence is 15 residues long. The CDR3 reads CASSAPGAGEDEQFF. The variable domain in full, with the rest retrieved from reference TRBV5-1 and TRBJ2-1, is KAGVTQTPRYLIKTRGQQVTLSCSPISGHRSVSWYQQTPGQGLQFLFEYFSETQRNKGNFPGRFSGRQFSNSRSEMNVSTLELGDSALYLCASSAPGAGEDEQFFGPGTRLTVL.

The chain combines TRBV3-2 with TRBJ2-1; TCRdb picks TRBD2, but there is no DNA to check that call. TRBV3-2 is a pseudogene. The CDR3 is 15 amino acids. The CDR3: CASSSGTSPYNEQFF.

By frequency, this clonotype registers medium-sized. J is TRBJ1-1 and V is TRBV20-1; the TCRdb D gene call, TRBD1, has no DNA to confirm it. This CDR3 is 14 amino acids long. Germline V gene data show CDR1 as DFQATT and CDR2 as SNEGSKA (reference sequence). This CDR3 is CSASPGGPRTEAFF.

The chain recombines TRBV5-8 with TRBJ2-5; TCRdb picks TRBD2, but there is no DNA to check that call. The CDR3 contains 15 residues. Germline assignment: CDR1 SGHTS and CDR2 YDEGEE. The CDR3 region is CASSLYGLAGETQYF.

The chain joins TRBV29-1 to TRBJ2-1; the TCRdb call, TRBD2, lacks DNA for checking. Germline V CDR1 and CDR2: SQVTM, ANQGSEA. CDR3 length equals 13 residues. CDR3 in amino acids: CSGAGGPSNEQFF.

V is TRBV5-1 and J is TRBJ2-7; TCRdb's D gene call, TRBD2, goes unchecked for lack of DNA. This CDR3 spans 15 amino acids. Looked up from germline, CDR1 is SGHRS and CDR2 is YFSETQ. The CDR3 reads CASSFTAGEPYEQYF.

The chain couples TRBV7-3 to TRBJ2-7; lacking DNA, the TRBD1 call made by TCRdb goes unchecked. Germline loops: CDR1 SGHTA, CDR2 FQGTGA. The CDR3 has 13 amino acids. CDR3 protein: CASSFRTGHEQYF.

J is TRBJ1-5 and V is TRBV7-2; TCRdb gives TRBD1 as the D gene, but with no DNA this cannot be confirmed. Germline lookup yields CDR1 SGHTA and CDR2 FQGNSA. CDR3 size: 14 residues. This CDR3 is CASSPVQGLGPQHF.

V is TRBV12-3 or TRBV12-4 and J is TRBJ1-2; no DNA is available, so the TRBD1 call from TCRdb remains unchecked. The CDR3 loop spans 13 amino acids. CDR3 in amino acids: CASTAAPVYGYTF.

The genes are TRBV4-1 and TRBJ2-1; absent DNA, TCRdb's TRBD1 call cannot be checked. Germline V gives CDR1 MGHRA, CDR2 YSYEKL. This CDR3 comprises 15 residues. The CDR3 loop reads CASSQDPRIDNEQFF.

The chain carries TRBV2 and TRBJ1-1; TCRdb designates TRBD1, a call that cannot be tested without DNA. This CDR3 has 13 amino acids. Germline CDR1 SNHLY, CDR2 FYNNEI. The CDR3 spells CASRSGGYTEAFF.

The J gene is TRBJ2-7, the V gene TRBV29-1; TCRdb names TRBD1, which stays unverified in the absence of DNA. Germline V gives CDR1 SQVTM, CDR2 ANQGSEA. The CDR3 has 13 residues. The CDR3 reads CSVEQDRVGEQYF.

The chain's CDR3 is CASSPPDSSSYEQYF. The J gene is TRBJ2-7, the V gene TRBV7-9; the D call from TCRdb, TRBD1, cannot be confirmed without DNA. CDR1 is SEHNR and CDR2 is FQNEAQ in the germline V gene (reference sequence). The CDR3 is made up of 15 amino acids.

The rearrangement uses TRBV29-1 and TRBJ2-5; TCRdb outputs TRBD1, but without DNA this stays unchecked. The CDR3 is 15 residues long. The germline V gene has CDR1 SQVTM and CDR2 ANQGSEA. The CDR3 here is CSVAPPDRGGETQYF.

The gene calls are TRBV29-1 and TRBJ2-1; without DNA, the TCRdb call of TRBD1 cannot be checked. The V gene's germline CDR1 is SQVTM and CDR2 ANQGSEA. The CDR3 is made up of 14 amino acids. CDR3 in amino acids: CSVEGTINHNEQFF.

V is TRBV15 and J is TRBJ1-1; TCRdb's D call, TRBD1, is unchecked because there is no DNA. The germline V gene has CDR1 LNHNV and CDR2 YYDKDF (reference sequence). There are 15 residues in the CDR3. The CDR3 sequence is CATSRRGASRTEAFF.

V and J are TRBV12-3 or TRBV12-4 and TRBJ2-5. This CDR3 contains 14 residues. The CDR3 sequence: CASSFSLAEETQYF.

The rearrangement joins TRBV7-9 to TRBJ2-7; the TCRdb call, TRBD1, lacks DNA for checking. The germline gives CDR1 SEHNR, CDR2 FQNEAQ (reference sequence). The CDR3 consists of 12 residues. The CDR3 is CASRLQGREQYF.

The J gene is TRBJ2-1, the V gene TRBV12-3 or TRBV12-4. CDR3 size: 12 residues. CDR3 amino acids: CASRFGWDEQFF.

The rearrangement uses TRBV29-1 and TRBJ2-2. The CDR3 spans 14 residues. The germline V gene has CDR1 SQVTM and CDR2 ANQGSEA. The CDR3 sequence: CSVAGGPNTGELFF.